This T cell receptor (beta chain) was identified during a study of cytomegalovirus exposure and HLA in healthy donors. Study-level points and caveats: Listed as cytomegalovirus-associated were more than 150 TCR beta chains.

The CDR3 length is 17 residues. Germline V lookup: CDR1 MNHEY, CDR2 SMNVEV (reference sequence). V shed 5 bases and J 3 bases; nucleotides not matched to a gene: 14. On this clone: Its target is not known.

With 60 Vbeta and 13 Jbeta primers, the PCR was carried out. Profiled with immunoSEQ multiplex PCR; TCRdb holds only in-frame clones, not every one. The sample shows some 160,000 clones, approximately 84% of them seen only once. The chain employs TRBV27 and TRBJ2-3, with 7 bases matching TRBD2. This clonotype originated in a man aged 25 to 40 in good health and CMV-seropositive. Sample: PBMCs. The CDR3 coding sequence is TGTGCCAGCAGTCCAAGTGGGAGGGGTCTGTGGACAGATACGCAGTATTTT. Translation: CASSPSGRGLWTDTQYF.